Reported below is one T cell receptor beta chain. Its antigen is undetermined. The data stem from a study of T cells after yellow fever vaccination. Study-wide findings and caveats: The secondary T-cell response peaked on day 5, not day 15, but was weaker.

Germline lookup yields CDR1 MDHEN and CDR2 SYDVKM. Trimming pared 6 bases from V and 9 bases from J, leaving 16 bases between. The CDR3 is 13 residues long. Using its own MiXCR run on the 5' RACE reads, TCRdb lists one record per CDR3 protein. Among 450,000 to 600,000 distinct CDR3 sequences listed, roughly a sixth were seen once. The sample in question was PBMCs, obtained 5 to 6 days after the first yellow fever vaccination. V usage is TRBV28 and J usage is TRBJ2-3; D might be TRBD2 (5 bases). The receptor's source is a man younger than 35 who received the YFV17D yellow fever vaccine. The CDR3 DNA reads as TGTGCCAGCAGCCCTACCCGACTACCCACGCAGTATTTT. It encodes CASSPTRLPTQYF.